This TCR beta chain was captured in a study of blood T cells in healthy people across ages. Study-level findings and limits: Correlation between TCR beta diversity and naive T cell percentage was strong.

Of note for this clonotype: Its matching antigen is unknown.

A second PCR of 7 to 11 cycles used a sample-barcoded 5' primer and a J-beta primer mix. A template-switch adaptor with 12 random nucleotides tagged each cDNA molecule. TCRdb independently ran MiXCR on the 5' RACE reads; one entry per CDR3 protein. The top ten clones hold 7.9% of a sample with 1.4 million to 1.5 million distinct CDR3 sequences, approximately 38% of them seen once. Isolated per sample were at least 7 million PBMCs. This receptor was identified in a woman younger than 30 in good health. Sequenced input: blood.

This CDR3 is CASSVVGITTDTQYF. The CDR3 DNA follows: TGTGCCAGCAGCGTAGTGGGTATAACCACAGATACGCAGTATTTT. The V call is TRBV9, the J call TRBJ2-3; D is undetermined. V lost 0 bases and J lost 2, with 10 bases in between. Germline CDR1 reads SGDLS; CDR2 reads YYNGEE. The CDR3 contains 15 residues.